The 4 T cell receptor beta chains in this list originate from one sample, sequenced in a study of T cell responses to AZD1222 COVID-19 vaccine. Sequencing used immunoSEQ multiplex PCR; TCRdb keeps in-frame clones, though not all of them. The sample records more than 85,000 clones, roughly 89% being singletons. Sequencing was performed on peripheral blood, taken 28 days after the second AZD1222 dose. The source of these receptors is an adult who received the AZD1222 COVID-19 vaccine.

This clone has just one count. CDR3 residues: CAIAGDTDTQYF. CDR3 nucleotides: TGTGCCATCGCCGGGGACACAGATACGCAGTATTTT. V is TRBV10-3 and J is TRBJ2-3; tentatively, D is TRBD2 (5 bases). Germline V CDR1 and CDR2: ENHRY, SYGVKD. V gave up 8 bases and J gave up 2 bases, with 8 bases separating them. The CDR3 is 12 amino acids.

This clone was detected only once. This sequence joins TRBV7-9 and TRBJ1-3; D uncertain. This CDR3 has 14 amino acids. With 4 bases removed from V and 0 bases from J, the gap between germline ends came to 7 bases. The germline V gene encodes CDR1 SEHNR and CDR2 FQNEAQ (reference sequence). The CDR3 is CASSSAFSGNTIYF. CDR3 DNA sequence: TGTGCCAGCAGCTCGGCCTTCTCTGGAAACACCATATATTTT. Based on the CDR3 plus reference TRBV7-9 and TRBJ1-3, the full variable domain is DTGVSQNPRHKITKRGQNVTFRCDPISEHNRLYWYRQTLGQGPEFLTYFQNEAQLEKSRLLSDRFSAERPKGSFSTLEIQRTEQGDSAMYLCASSSAFSGNTIYFGEGSWLTVV.

The chain links TRBV19 to TRBJ1-4; maybe TRBD1 (5 bases). The CDR3 contains 13 residues. Germline values: CDR1 LNHDA, CDR2 SQIVND (reference sequence). With 9 bases removed from V and 4 bases from J, the gap between germline ends came to 12 bases. The CDR3 DNA sequence: TGTGCCAGCCGGGGGAGGAATAATGAAAAACTGTTTTTT. Translation gives CASRGRNNEKLFF.

The CDR3 bases are TGTGCCAGCAGCTTCGGGCCCTACACTGAAGCTTTCTTT. It is translated as CASSFGPYTEAFF. The J gene is TRBJ1-1, the V gene TRBV7-3; D is ambiguous. The CDR3 covers 13 residues. The germline gives CDR1 SGHTA, CDR2 FQGTGA. The germline V and J ends were trimmed by 3 bases and 3 bases, with 8 bases remaining between them.